This TCR beta chain was retrieved from a study of blood T cell repertoires in COVID-19. The CDR3 is 13 residues long. V lost 4 bases, J lost 5 bases, and 10 bases lay in between. Germline CDR1 reads KGHDR; CDR2 reads SFDVKD. How the authors handled the data: Using reference gene primer amplification, nucleated cell counts were estimated. TCRdb's table, derived via immunoSEQ multiplex PCR, lists solely in-frame clones and lacks some. Clonal size and the V and J genes are those of that table, whereas D and trimming came from the DNA. Counted here are fewer than 90,000 clones, roughly nine tenths occurring once; the ten biggest clones make up roughly 14%.

The chain has TRBV24-1 and TRBJ2-5; D might be TRBD2 (6 bases). This TCR was recovered from a male donor with acute or convalescent COVID-19. The sample comprised peripheral blood. DNA of the CDR3: TGTGCCACCAGTGACGGGGGACGGGAGACCCAGTACTTC. This sequence encodes CATSDGGRETQYF.